The following is a T cell receptor beta chain sequence with its context. Its antigen is undetermined. The data stem from a study of blood T cells in healthy people across ages. Whole-study findings and limits: Higher diversity, along with more naive CD4+ cells, distinguished long-lived donors from aged donors.

The CDR3 has 16 amino acids. V lost 4 bases and J lost 6, with 19 bases in between. Looked up from germline, CDR1 is SGHRS and CDR2 is YFSETQ. Alongside a J-beta primer mix, a sample-barcoded 5' primer served in a second PCR lasting roughly 6 to 12 cycles. TCRdb fed the 5' RACE reads into MiXCR, producing one record per CDR3 protein. The data contain roughly 570,000 distinct CDR3 sequences, 25% to 30% of them singletons. Sequencing input: blood. This chain joins TRBV5-1 and TRBJ2-2, with D possibly TRBD1 on 6 matching bases. This TCR was recovered from a woman aged 65 to 85 in good health. The DNA of the CDR3 is TGCGCCAGCAGCCAACAGGGCGCTGGGACCGCCGGGGAGCTGTTTTTT. It specifies CASSQQGAGTAGELFF. The full variable domain, rest sourced from reference TRBV5-1 and TRBJ2-2, is KAGVTQTPRYLIKTRGQQVTLSCSPISGHRSVSWYQQTPGQGLQFLFEYFSETQRNKGNFPGRFSGRQFSNSRSEMNVSTLELGDSALYLCASSQQGAGTAGELFFGEGSRLTVL.